Shown below are 17 T cell receptor beta chains from a single sample sequenced in a study of metastatic and nonmetastatic thyroid tumors. Using MiXCR, TCRdb reanalyzed the PCR reads. The sample has about 2,000 clones, around 42% seen once. Until they underwent thyroid surgery, no patient had received any treatment. The sample was adjacent normal tissue. The receptors derive from a female donor with papillary thyroid cancer or a benign thyroid nodule (not recorded which). Some clones in this sample may be carry-over from other donors' samples.

The chain is built from TRBV20-1 and TRBJ2-2; TRBD2 is a possible D gene (6 bases). Germline V gives CDR1 DFQATT, CDR2 SNEGSKA (reference sequence). The CDR3 runs 17 residues. V lost 0 bases and J 1 base, leaving 15 bases between the germline ends. The CDR3: CSARELGAGRNTGELFF. CDR3 nucleotide sequence: TGCAGTGCTAGAGAGTTGGGAGCGGGCAGGAACACCGGGGAGCTGTTTTTT.

The chain carries TRBV28 and TRBJ2-3; TRBD1 aligns across 9 bases. The CDR3 sequence is 17 residues long. J gave up 3 bases and V 8 bases, and 15 bases lay outside the gene matches. Germline V gene sequence: CDR1 MDHEN, CDR2 SYDVKM. Here the CDR3 reads CASADDKGQGGTDTQYF. In DNA form, the CDR3 reads TGTGCCAGCGCTGATGACAAGGGACAGGGAGGGACAGATACGCAGTATTTT.

This clone has only a few counts. The chain couples TRBV10-3 to TRBJ1-5; TRBD1 agrees at 9 bases. The CDR3 contains 14 residues. V lost 10 bases to trimming and J lost 0 bases; unmatched junction nucleotides: 4. CDR1 ENHRY and CDR2 SYGVKD come from the germline V gene. In DNA, the CDR3 is TGTGCCAGCTGGACAGGGGATAGCAATCAGCCCCAGCATTTT. Its protein product is CASWTGDSNQPQHF.

The sample holds many counts of this clone. Different DNA sequences within this sample yield the same CDR3. V and J are TRBV6-2 or TRBV6-3 and TRBJ1-1; D gene unclear. Per the germline V gene, CDR1 is MNHEY and CDR2 is SVGEGT. V was clipped by 3 bases and J by 9 bases, with 8 bases between them. CDR3 length: 11 residues. DNA of the CDR3: TGTGCCAGCAGTTATGCAGGCAAAGCTTTCTTT. Translated, it gives CASSYAGKAFF.

This sequence joins TRBV28 and TRBJ1-6; 7 bases match TRBD1. Trimming at V came to 5 bases and at J to 11 bases, leaving 3 bases not matched to a gene. CDR1 MDHEN and CDR2 SYDVKM come from the germline V gene. This CDR3 spans 12 amino acids. The CDR3 spells CASSIDRAPLHF. Written as DNA, the CDR3 is TGTGCCAGCAGTATCGACAGGGCACCCCTCCACTTT.

The V and J genes are TRBV5-1 and TRBJ1-4, with 8 bases aligning to TRBD1. Germline assignment: CDR1 SGHRS and CDR2 YFSETQ. V lost 2 bases and J lost 6; bases outside the gene matches: 3. The length of the CDR3 is 14 residues. In DNA, the CDR3 is TGCGCCAGCAGCTTCTCACAGGGGGATGAAAAACTGTTTTTT. Protein sequence: CASSFSQGDEKLFF.

This clone has ten or more counts. The chain carries TRBV27 and TRBJ2-7; tentatively, D is TRBD1 (7 bases). V shed 2 bases and J shed 2 bases, with 10 bases lying between them. Germline lookup yields CDR1 MNHEY and CDR2 SMNVEV (reference sequence). The CDR3 runs 14 residues. The CDR3 region has the DNA TGTGCCAGCAGTTTAGGCGGGACAGCCTACGAGCAGTACTTC. Protein sequence: CASSLGGTAYEQYF.

Only a few counts were recorded for this clone. The genes are TRBV6-2 or TRBV6-3 and TRBJ1-3; no firm D call. Germline V gene lookup returns CDR1 MNHEY and CDR2 SVGEGT. The CDR3 extends over 13 amino acids. The germline V and J ends were trimmed by 2 bases and 4 bases, with 6 bases remaining between them. CDR3 protein: CASSYGEGNTIYF. CDR3 nucleotides: TGTGCCAGCAGTTACGGGGAAGGAAACACCATATATTTT.

The chain joins TRBV28 to TRBJ1-1, with D hard to call. Germline CDR1 and CDR2: MDHEN and SYDVKM. The V gene lost 7 bases and the J gene lost 0 bases, with 12 bases spanning the gap. CDR3 length equals 14 residues. This CDR3 reads CASTPGRMNTEAFF. Written as DNA, the CDR3 is TGTGCCAGCACCCCCGGACGGATGAACACTGAAGCTTTCTTT.

This clone was seen more than once but under ten times. J is TRBJ2-2 and V is TRBV15; 7 bases fit TRBD2. CDR1 LNHNV and CDR2 YYDKDF come from the germline V gene (reference sequence). This CDR3 spans 21 amino acids. Losses at the gene ends were 0 bases for V and 0 bases for J; bases not matched to a gene: 16. Here the CDR3 DNA reads TGTGCCACCAGCAGAGAGAGGAGCGGGACCGGACTTGACTCGAACACCGGGGAGCTGTTTTTT. It yields the protein CATSRERSGTGLDSNTGELFF.

The chain carries TRBV11-2 and TRBJ1-6, with TRBD1 matching 7 bases. Germline V gives CDR1 SGHAT, CDR2 FQNNGV. The junction had 9 bases not matched to a gene; V was cut back by 7 bases and J by 0 bases. The CDR3 loop spans 17 amino acids. CDR3 sequence: CASKTQGVGSYNSPLHF. The CDR3 DNA follows: TGTGCCAGCAAAACCCAGGGGGTGGGCTCCTATAATTCACCCCTCCACTTT.

CDR3 nucleotides: TGTGCCAGCAGCTACCGGCGGACTAGCGGGAGTATGAATGAGCAGTTCTTC. This encodes CASSYRRTSGSMNEQFF. This chain links TRBV11-2 with TRBJ2-1; 13 positions match TRBD2. CDR3 size: 17 residues. CDR1 is SGHAT and CDR2 is FQNNGV in the germline V gene. Trimming took 4 bases from V and 7 from J; bases not matched to a gene: 10.

This rearrangement joins TRBV3-1 to TRBJ1-2, with 10 bases identical to TRBD1. Looked up from germline, CDR1 is LGHDT and CDR2 is YNNKEL (reference sequence). Germline trimming cut 4 bases from V and 8 bases from J; bases unmatched to any gene: 4. The CDR3 loop spans 13 amino acids. DNA for the CDR3: TGTGCCAGCAGCCCGACAGGGGGCTGGGGCTACACCTTC. Its translation is CASSPTGGWGYTF.

The rearrangement joins TRBV3-1 to TRBJ1-1; 10 positions agree with TRBD1. Germline V gene lookup returns CDR1 LGHDT and CDR2 YNNKEL (reference sequence). The CDR3 totals 12 residues. After removal of 10 bases from V and 10 bases from J, the junction contained 9 bases not matched to a gene. Here the CDR3 reads CATQTGTGVAFF. The CDR3 DNA reads TGTGCCACCCAAACCGGGACAGGGGTAGCTTTCTTT. Using reference TRBV3-1 and TRBJ1-1 for the parts outside the CDR3, the full variable domain is DTAVSQTPKYLVTQMGNDKSIKCEQNLGHDTMYWYKQDSKKFLKIMFSYNNKELIINETVPNRFSPKSPDKAHLNLHINSLELGDSAVYFCATQTGTGVAFFGQGTRLTVV.

This chain connects TRBV20-1 to TRBJ2-3; D might be TRBD2 (6 bases). This CDR3 is 14 amino acids long. Germline V lookup: CDR1 DFQATT, CDR2 SNEGSKA (reference sequence). Trimming stripped 4 bases from V and 0 bases from J, with 11 bases between. The CDR3 coding sequence is TGCAGTGCTAAAGGCGGGACTAGCACAGATACGCAGTATTTT. It specifies CSAKGGTSTDTQYF.

V and J are TRBV10-2 and TRBJ1-1; D not certain. V was shortened by 4 bases and J by 1 base, with 7 bases between the two germline ends. The CDR3 extends over 13 amino acids. CDR1 WSHSY and CDR2 SAAADI come from the germline V gene. CDR3 sequence (DNA): TGCGCCAGCAGTGCGACGGCGAACACTGAAGCTTTCTTT. Amino acid sequence: CASSATANTEAFF.

The rearrangement joins TRBV2 to TRBJ2-7; 9 positions agree with TRBD1. This CDR3 spans 15 amino acids. V dropped 6 bases and J dropped 2; count of bases not matched to a gene: 8. Germline V gene lookup returns CDR1 SNHLY and CDR2 FYNNEI. The CDR3 reads CASRWLGQGTYEQYF. The CDR3 nucleotides are TGTGCCAGCAGGTGGTTGGGACAGGGAACCTACGAGCAGTACTTC.